This entry concerns a single T cell receptor beta chain. The antigen is not known. This entry belongs to a study of cytomegalovirus exposure and HLA in healthy donors. Across the whole study: The roughly 110 validation repertoires were reported in a later analysis to have been generated on the same platform as the roughly 630 first-cohort repertoires.

The donors were part of the validation cohort, which consisted of about 120 subjects and was separate from the first cohort of under 850 subjects. Trimming cost V 6 bases and J 1 base; bases outside gene matches: 5. In germline, CDR1 is SGHTA, CDR2 FQGTGA. This CDR3 contains 14 residues. Study outcomes and limitations: It was found in a later analysis that first-cohort TCR clusters tended to co-occur in the 100 to 150 validation repertoires. Listed as cytomegalovirus-associated were 150 or so TCR beta chains.

The protocol was immunoSEQ multiplex PCR, while the TCRdb copy is restricted to in-frame clones and leaves out a portion. The sample lists 190,000 or so clones, more than 65% occurring once. The chain combines TRBV7-3 with TRBJ1-2; TRBD1 agrees at 7 bases. The sample taken for sequencing was PBMCs. This sequence was found in a woman aged 25 to 39 in good health and CMV-seropositive. This chain's CDR3 is CASRWGQNNYGYTF. In nucleotides, the CDR3 is TGTGCCAGCAGGTGGGGACAGAATAACTATGGCTACACCTTC.